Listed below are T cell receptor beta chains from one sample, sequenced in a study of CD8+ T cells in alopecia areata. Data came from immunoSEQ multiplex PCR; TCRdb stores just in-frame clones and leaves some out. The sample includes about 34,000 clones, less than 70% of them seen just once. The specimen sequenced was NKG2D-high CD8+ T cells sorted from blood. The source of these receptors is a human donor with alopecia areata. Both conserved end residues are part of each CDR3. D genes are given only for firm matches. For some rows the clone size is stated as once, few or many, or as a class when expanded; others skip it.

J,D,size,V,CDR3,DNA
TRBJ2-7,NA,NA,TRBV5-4,CASSSDSGEQYF,TGTGCCAGCAGCTCGGACTCGGGCGAGCAGTACTTC
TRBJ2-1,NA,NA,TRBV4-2,CASSQAGEQFF,TGTGCCAGCAGCCAAGCGGGGGAGCAGTTCTTC
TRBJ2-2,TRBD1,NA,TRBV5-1,CASSLFATGELNTGELFF,TGCGCCAGCAGCTTGTTCGCGACAGGGGAGTTAAACACCGGGGAGCTGTTTTTT
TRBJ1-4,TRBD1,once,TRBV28,CASRSRNRGHPANEKLFF,TGTGCCAGCAGATCCCGGAACAGGGGGCATCCAGCTAATGAAAAACTGTTTTTT
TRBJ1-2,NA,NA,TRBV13,CASSLRGADGYTF,TGTGCCAGCAGCTTACGGGGGGCGGATGGCTACACCTTC
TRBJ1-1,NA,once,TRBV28,CASSLRGTEAFF,TGTGCCAGCAGTTTAAGGGGGACTGAAGCTTTCTTT
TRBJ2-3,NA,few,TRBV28,CASSFRLTDTQYF,TGTGCCAGCAGTTTTCGCCTCACAGATACGCAGTATTTT
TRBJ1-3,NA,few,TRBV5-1,CASSQKAGNTIYF,TGCGCCAGCAGCCAGAAAGCTGGAAACACCATATATTTT
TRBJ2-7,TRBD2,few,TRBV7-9,CASSSLGPAGEASYEQYF,TGTGCCAGCAGTTCCTTAGGTCCAGCGGGAGAGGCTTCGTACGAGCAGTACTTC
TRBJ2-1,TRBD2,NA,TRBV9,CASSVGGTTNEQFF,TGTGCCAGCAGCGTTGGAGGGACTACCAATGAGCAGTTCTTC
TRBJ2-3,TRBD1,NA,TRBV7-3,CASSSSRDRAVGTDTQYF,TGTGCCAGCAGCTCGAGCCGGGACAGGGCGGTTGGCACAGATACGCAGTATTTT
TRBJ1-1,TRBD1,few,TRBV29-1,CSVPSDRVNAEVAFF,TGCAGCGTACCCTCCGACAGGGTAAACGCCGAGGTGGCTTTCTTT
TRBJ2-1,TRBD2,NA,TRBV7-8,CASSPQAGTRVSYNEQFF,TGTGCCAGTTCACCCCAGGCCGGGACTAGAGTCTCCTACAATGAGCAGTTCTTC
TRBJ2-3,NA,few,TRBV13,CASSRLGSDTQYF,TGTGCCAGCAGCCGGCTGGGGTCAGATACGCAGTATTTT
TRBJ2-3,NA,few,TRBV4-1,CASSLGSTDTQYF,TGCGCCAGCAGCCTTGGGAGCACAGATACGCAGTATTTT
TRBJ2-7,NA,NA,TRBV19,CASSPWDGSYEQYF,TGTGCCAGTAGTCCCTGGGACGGAAGTTACGAGCAGTACTTC
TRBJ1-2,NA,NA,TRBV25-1,CASSEYKEGGYGYTF,TGTGCCAGCAGTGAATATAAGGAGGGAGGCTATGGCTACACCTTC
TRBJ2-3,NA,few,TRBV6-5,CASSYLLTDTQYF,TGTGCCAGCAGTTACCTCCTCACAGATACGCAGTATTTT
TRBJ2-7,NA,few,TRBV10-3,CAIRGRDPIYEQYF,TGTGCCATCAGAGGCCGGGACCCTATTTACGAGCAGTACTTC
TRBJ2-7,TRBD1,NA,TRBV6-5,CASRGDRRREQYF,TGTGCCAGCAGAGGGGACAGGCGTCGCGAGCAGTACTTC
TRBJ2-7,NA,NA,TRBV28,CASSPWGEFSYEQYF,TGTGCCAGCAGCCCATGGGGGGAATTCTCCTACGAGCAGTACTTC
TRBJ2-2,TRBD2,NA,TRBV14,CASSQRRLAGGDGELFF,TGTGCCAGCAGCCAACGTCGACTAGCGGGAGGTGACGGGGAGCTGTTTTTT
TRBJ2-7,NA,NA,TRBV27,CASSPRPRGFYEQYF,TGTGCCAGCAGTCCACGACCCCGGGGATTCTACGAGCAGTACTTC
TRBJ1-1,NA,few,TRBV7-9,CASSGGGRTEAFF,TGTGCCAGCAGCGGGGGAGGTCGCACTGAAGCTTTCTTT
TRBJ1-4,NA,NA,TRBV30,CAWSPFGGDEKLFF,TGTGCCTGGAGTCCCTTCGGGGGAGATGAAAAACTGTTTTTT
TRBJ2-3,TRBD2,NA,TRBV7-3,CASSLRGGREGPDTQYF,TGTGCCAGCAGCTTGAGAGGTGGGCGGGAGGGCCCAGATACGCAGTATTTT
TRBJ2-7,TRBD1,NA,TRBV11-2,CASSLGTGGAEQYF,TGTGCCAGCAGCTTGGGGACAGGGGGCGCCGAGCAGTACTTC
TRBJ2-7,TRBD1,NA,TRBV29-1,CSVEVGTVGYEQYF,TGCAGCGTTGAGGTCGGGACAGTCGGCTACGAGCAGTACTTC
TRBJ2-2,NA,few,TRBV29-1,CSVAGQHTGELFF,TGCAGCGTTGCAGGGCAGCACACCGGGGAGCTGTTTTTT
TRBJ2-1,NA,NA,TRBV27,CASSSYSYNEQFF,TGTGCCAGCAGTTCTTACTCCTACAATGAGCAGTTCTTC
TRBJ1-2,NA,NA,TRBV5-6,CASSVIHGQISDGYTF,TGTGCCAGCAGCGTTATTCATGGACAGATCTCGGATGGCTACACCTTC
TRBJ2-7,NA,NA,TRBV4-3,CASSQGTPAGSYEQYF,TGCGCCAGCAGCCAAGGCACTCCCGCGGGCTCCTACGAGCAGTACTTC
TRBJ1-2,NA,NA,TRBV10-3,CAIGEGVSQNGYTF,TGTGCCATCGGCGAAGGGGTCTCACAAAATGGCTACACCTTC
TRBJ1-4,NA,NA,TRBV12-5,CASGLTRQTTNEKLFF,TGTGCTAGTGGTTTGACGCGACAGACAACTAATGAAAAACTGTTTTTT
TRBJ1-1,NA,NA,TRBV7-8,CASSFGGNTEAFF,TGTGCCAGCAGCTTCGGGGGGAACACTGAAGCTTTCTTT
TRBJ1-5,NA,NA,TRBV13,CASSSRGGNQPQHF,TGTGCCAGCAGCTCCAGGGGAGGCAATCAGCCCCAGCATTTT
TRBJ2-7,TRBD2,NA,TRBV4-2,CASSQERGGAYEQYF,TGTGCCAGCAGCCAAGAGCGTGGGGGGGCCTACGAGCAGTACTTC
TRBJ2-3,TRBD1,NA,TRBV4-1,CASSLRTGGSTDTQYF,TGCGCCAGCAGCCTAAGGACAGGAGGTAGCACAGATACGCAGTATTTT
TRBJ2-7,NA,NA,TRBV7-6,CASSLYKDSYEQYF,TGTGCCAGCAGCTTATATAAGGACAGCTACGAGCAGTACTTC
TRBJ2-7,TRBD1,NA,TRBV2,CAISGNRDRGSYEQYF,TGTGCCATTTCAGGGAACCGTGACAGGGGGTCCTACGAGCAGTACTTC
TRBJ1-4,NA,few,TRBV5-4,CASSLWGGTNEKLFF,TGTGCCAGCAGCTTGTGGGGGGGCACTAATGAAAAACTGTTTTTT
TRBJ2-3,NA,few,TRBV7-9,CASSLVADTQYF,TGTGCCAGCAGCTTAGTTGCAGATACGCAGTATTTT
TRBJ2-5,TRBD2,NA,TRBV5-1,CASRGWASGSQETQYF,TGCGCCAGCAGAGGTTGGGCTAGCGGGAGTCAGGAGACCCAGTACTTC
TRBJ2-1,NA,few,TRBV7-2,CASSSPPYNEQFF,TGTGCCAGCAGCTCCCCTCCCTACAATGAGCAGTTCTTC
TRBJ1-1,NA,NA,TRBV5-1,CGSSLTVAGIPEAFF,TGCGGGAGCAGCTTGACCGTCGCAGGGATACCTGAAGCTTTCTTT
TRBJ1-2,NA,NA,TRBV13,CASSSAGVGYTF,TGTGCCAGCAGCTCCGCAGGGGTTGGCTACACCTTC
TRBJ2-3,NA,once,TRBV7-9,CASSSRGTEHTQYF,TGTGCCAGCAGCTCCCGGGGAACCGAACATACGCAGTATTTT
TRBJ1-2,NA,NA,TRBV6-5,CASGPGEKGYTF,TGTGCCAGCGGTCCGGGGGAAAAAGGCTACACCTTC
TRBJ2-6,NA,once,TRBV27,CASGYSGANVLTF,TGTGCCAGCGGGTACTCTGGGGCCAACGTCCTGACTTTC
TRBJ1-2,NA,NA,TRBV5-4,CASSSGAEYGYTF,TGTGCCAGCAGCTCGGGGGCAGAGTATGGCTACACCTTC
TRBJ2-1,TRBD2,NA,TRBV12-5,CASDTGGNEQFF,TGTGCTAGTGACACGGGGGGGAATGAGCAGTTCTTC
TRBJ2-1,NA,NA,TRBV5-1,CASSLDTVSYNEQFF,TGCGCCAGCAGCTTGGACACTGTCTCCTACAATGAGCAGTTCTTC
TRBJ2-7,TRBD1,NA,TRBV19,CASSPGTGNYEQYF,TGTGCCAGTAGTCCCGGGACAGGTAACTACGAGCAGTACTTC
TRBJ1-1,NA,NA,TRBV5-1,CASSLFGNTEAFF,TGCGCCAGCAGCTTGTTCGGGAACACTGAAGCTTTCTTT
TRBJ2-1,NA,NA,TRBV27,CASSPYRVVRDEQFF,TGTGCCAGCAGTCCGTACAGGGTTGTTCGGGATGAGCAGTTCTTC
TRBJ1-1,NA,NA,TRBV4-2,CASSQDSGLNTEAFF,TGTGCCAGCAGCCAAGATTCGGGCCTAAACACTGAAGCTTTCTTT
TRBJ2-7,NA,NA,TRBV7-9,CASSGRTVNYYEQYF,TGTGCCAGCAGCGGTCGGACAGTTAACTACTACGAGCAGTACTTC
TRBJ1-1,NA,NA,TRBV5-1,CASSFGGIEAFF,TGCGCCAGCAGCTTCGGAGGGATTGAAGCTTTCTTT
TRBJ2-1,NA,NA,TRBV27,CASGTASYNEQFF,TGTGCCAGCGGGACCGCCAGCTACAATGAGCAGTTCTTC
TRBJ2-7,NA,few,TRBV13,CASSEADTQGDEQYF,TGTGCCAGCAGCGAGGCTGACACCCAAGGGGACGAGCAGTACTTC